These 6 T cell receptor beta chains share one sample of origin, sequenced in a study of blood T cell repertoires in COVID-19 (dated by TCRdb to about 2020). Library prep was done by the immunoSEQ multiplex PCR assay. This immuneACCESS table, as held by TCRdb, lists in-frame sequences with V and J called but not all clones. Of the missing ones, under half trace to an unresolved V gene in checked studies; the others have no known cause. The sample data list about 50,000 clones, and roughly 79% of these were observed just once. Around 22% of the sample lies in the top ten. The sequencing sample was made of peripheral blood. The receptor set was obtained from a woman of 80 years or more with COVID-19, enrolled during active disease.

The V and J genes are TRBV29-1 and TRBJ2-1; D gene uncertain. CDR1 and CDR2 (germline): SQVTM, ANQGSEA. V lost 0 bases to trimming and J lost 4 bases, with 13 bases between them. The CDR3 loop spans 15 amino acids. This chain's CDR3 is CSVEDTVSPYNEQFF. The CDR3 coding sequence is TGCAGCGTTGAAGACACAGTGTCCCCTTACAATGAGCAGTTCTTC.

In its sample, this clone was seen once. The gene calls are TRBV11-2 and TRBJ1-4; 9 positions match TRBD1. V gave up 5 bases and J gave up 6 bases; unmatched junction bases: 4. CDR1 is SGHAT and CDR2 is FQNNGV in the germline V gene. The CDR3 contains 14 residues. CDR3 sequence reads: CASSAGTGYEKLFF. The DNA of the CDR3 is TGTGCCAGCAGCGCCGGGACAGGGTATGAAAAACTGTTTTTT.

The CDR3 region has the DNA TGTGCCAGCAGCCTAGCGCTTGGTGGGGAGCTGTTTTTT. Amino acid sequence: CASSLALGGELFF. The chain employs TRBV3-1 (or the pseudogene TRBV3-2) and TRBJ2-2; possible D gene TRBD2, 5 bases. CDR1 and CDR2 (germline): LGHDT, YNNKEL (reference sequence). Deletions cut 4 bases from V and 8 bases from J, with 11 bases between. There are 13 residues in the CDR3.

This chain links TRBV12-2 with TRBJ1-3. TRBV12-2 counts as a pseudogene. The CDR3 is 14 residues long. CDR3 DNA sequence: TGTGCAAGTCGCTTAGTGTATGCTGGAAACACCATATATTTT. Its translation is CASRLVYAGNTIYF.

The chain uses TRBV28 and TRBJ1-2, with D hard to call. The CDR3 loop spans 15 amino acids. Germline assignment: CDR1 MDHEN and CDR2 SYDVKM. V lost 5 bases and J 1 base, leaving 14 bases between the germline ends. The CDR3 here is CASSQGLRFNYGYTF. CDR3 sequence (DNA): TGTGCCAGCAGTCAAGGACTCCGTTTTAACTATGGCTACACCTTC.

CDR3: CASSQSHTDTQYF. DNA of the CDR3: TGTGCCAGCAGCCAAAGCCACACAGATACGCAGTATTTT. The chain couples TRBV3-1 (or the pseudogene TRBV3-2) to TRBJ2-3; D is unresolved. V was clipped by 2 bases and J by 2 bases, with 5 bases between them. This CDR3 has 13 amino acids. Germline CDR1 LGHDT, CDR2 YNNKEL (reference sequence).